Here is one TCR beta chain with its context. Germline V gives CDR1 ENHRY, CDR2 SYGVKD. This CDR3 spans 15 amino acids. V was clipped by 0 bases and J by 2 bases, with 10 bases between them. The data belong to a study of T cell changes during pregnancy in multiple sclerosis. Libraries were prepared by immunoSEQ multiplex PCR; TCRdb keeps only in-frame clonotypes and omits some of them. The data show tens of thousands of clones, around 90% seen once. The receptor's source is a female donor in good health, enrolled as a control in a pregnancy study. The source was peripheral blood, collected in the second trimester of pregnancy. The genes are TRBV10-3 and TRBJ1-2; D is undetermined. The CDR3 nucleotides read TGTGCCATCAGTGAGTCGGGAGTCCCAAACTATGGCTACACCTTC. Protein product: CAISESGVPNYGYTF.